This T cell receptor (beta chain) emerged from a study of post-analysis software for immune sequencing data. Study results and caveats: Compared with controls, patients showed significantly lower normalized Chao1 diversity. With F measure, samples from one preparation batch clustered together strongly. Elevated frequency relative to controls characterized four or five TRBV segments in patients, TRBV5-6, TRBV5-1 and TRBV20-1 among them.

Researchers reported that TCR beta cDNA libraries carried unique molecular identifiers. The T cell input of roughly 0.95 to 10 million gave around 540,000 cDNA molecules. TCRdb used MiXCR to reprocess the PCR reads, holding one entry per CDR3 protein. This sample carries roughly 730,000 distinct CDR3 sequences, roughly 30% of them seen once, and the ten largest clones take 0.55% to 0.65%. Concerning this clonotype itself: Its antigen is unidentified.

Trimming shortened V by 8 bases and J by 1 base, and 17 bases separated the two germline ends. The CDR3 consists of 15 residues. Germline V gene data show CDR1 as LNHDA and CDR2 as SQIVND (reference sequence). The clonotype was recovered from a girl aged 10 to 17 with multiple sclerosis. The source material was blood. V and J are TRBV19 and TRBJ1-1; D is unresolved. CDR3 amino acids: CASEVRDTANTEAFF. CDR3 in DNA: TGTGCCAGTGAGGTGCGGGATACCGCGAACACTGAAGCTTTCTTT.